The 32 T cell receptor beta chains presented below share a single source sample, sequenced in a study of blood T cell repertoires in COVID-19. Generated by immunoSEQ multiplex PCR, the TCRdb table keeps only in-frame clones and is missing some. This sample has about 220,000 clones, with approximately 83% found just once. The sample taken for sequencing was PBMCs or T cells enriched from blood (not recorded which). These receptors originate from a woman aged 50 to 60 who had been exposed to COVID-19.

This chain connects TRBV6-5 to TRBJ1-4; tentative D call: TRBD1 (5 bases). The CDR3 length is 15 residues. The V end lost 0 bases, the J end lost 3 bases, and 8 bases lay between the germline ends. Looked up from germline, CDR1 is MNHEY and CDR2 is SVGAGI. CDR3: CASSYSGGANEKLFF. The CDR3, as DNA: TGTGCCAGCAGTTACTCGGGGGGGGCTAATGAAAAACTGTTTTTT.

DNA for the CDR3: TGCAGCGTCGTGACAGGGTTAGAGACCCAGTACTTC. Its protein is CSVVTGLETQYF. The V call is TRBV29-1, the J call TRBJ2-5, with TRBD1 matching 7 bases. The length of the CDR3 is 12 residues. Germline V gives CDR1 SQVTM, CDR2 ANQGSEA. V lost 6 bases and J lost 4; bases outside the gene matches: 5.

V and J are TRBV19 and TRBJ1-2; 11 nucleotides line up with TRBD1. This CDR3 spans 15 amino acids. In germline, CDR1 is LNHDA, CDR2 SQIVND (reference sequence). Trimming at V came to 0 bases and at J to 3 bases, leaving 0 bases not matched to a gene. As DNA, the CDR3 is TGTGCCAGTAGTATAGAGGGACAGGGGGACTATGGCTACACCTTC. This sequence encodes CASSIEGQGDYGYTF.

The chain has TRBV12-3 or TRBV12-4 and TRBJ2-7; tentative D call: TRBD1 (6 bases). V was trimmed by 5 bases and J by 4 bases, leaving 9 bases between them. This CDR3 has 12 residues. The CDR3 bases are TGTGCCAGCAGTCGAGGGGGTTACGAGCAGTACTTC. It is translated as CASSRGGYEQYF.

This clone came up a few times. The chain recombines TRBV7-2 with TRBJ1-5, with D tentatively TRBD1 (5 bases). Trimming took off 1 base at V and 5 bases at J, with 9 bases between the two ends. The length of the CDR3 is 14 residues. Germline CDR1 SGHTA, CDR2 FQGNSA. The CDR3, as DNA: TGTGCCAGCAGCTTAGAGGGAGGGGATCAGCCCCAGCATTTT. Protein sequence: CASSLEGGDQPQHF. Full variable domain (remainder filled in from reference TRBV7-2 and TRBJ1-5): GAGVSQSPSNKVTEKGKDVELRCDPISGHTALYWYRQSLGQGLEFLIYFQGNSAPDKSGLPSDRFSAERTGGSVSTLTIQRTQQEDSAVYLCASSLEGGDQPQHFGDGTRLSIL.

The V gene is TRBV5-6, the J gene TRBJ2-1; 9 bases align to TRBD1. This CDR3 contains 16 residues. After removal of 3 bases from V and 2 bases from J, the junction contained 6 bases not matched to a gene. Germline CDR1 reads SGHDT; CDR2 reads YYEEEE. The CDR3 spells CASSWNRGLTYNEQFF. The CDR3 nucleotides are TGTGCCAGCAGCTGGAACAGGGGGCTGACCTACAATGAGCAGTTCTTC.

This sequence joins TRBV9 and TRBJ2-3, with a possible D match to TRBD1 (6 bases). Germline V gives CDR1 SGDLS, CDR2 YYNGEE. The CDR3 extends over 15 amino acids. The germline V and J ends were trimmed by 3 bases and 1 base, with 12 bases remaining between them. The CDR3, as DNA: TGTGCCAGCAGCGCCACAGGGTGGGGCACAGATACGCAGTATTTT. Amino acid sequence: CASSATGWGTDTQYF.

The rearrangement uses TRBV19 and TRBJ1-5; the D is unclear. The CDR3 contains 14 residues. Trimming left V 1 base short and J 3 bases short, with 7 bases between. Germline values: CDR1 LNHDA, CDR2 SQIVND (reference sequence). Here the CDR3 DNA reads TGTGCCAGTAGTATAGGGCAGTACAATCAGCCCCAGCATTTT. It codes for CASSIGQYNQPQHF.

The chain combines TRBV6-5 with TRBJ1-5, with 9 bases fitting TRBD1. CDR1 and CDR2 (germline): MNHEY, SVGAGI. This CDR3 is 14 amino acids long. The J segment lost 6 bases and the V segment lost 5 bases, leaving 5 bases of the junction unmatched. The CDR3 coding sequence is TGTGCCAGCAGTACGACAGGGGGTATTCAGCCCCAGCATTTT. Translation: CASSTTGGIQPQHF.

The rearrangement links TRBV10-3 to TRBJ1-6, with 7 positions matching TRBD1. V shed 3 bases, J shed 7 bases, and the junction held 12 bases outside the gene matches. The CDR3 runs to 17 residues. Germline CDR1 ENHRY, CDR2 SYGVKD. The CDR3: CAISERQGGVGNSPLHF. The CDR3 DNA reads TGTGCCATCAGTGAACGACAGGGTGGGGTAGGAAATTCACCCCTCCACTTT.

The chain employs TRBV6-4 and TRBJ2-3; 8 bases fit TRBD2. V shed 9 bases, J shed 2 bases, and the junction held 13 bases outside the gene matches. CDR1 is MRHNA, CDR2 SNTAGT, per germline. The CDR3 extends over 16 amino acids. The CDR3 is CASPSPGGLVTDTQYF. The DNA of the CDR3 is TGTGCCAGTCCATCACCCGGGGGACTAGTCACAGATACGCAGTATTTT.

This rearrangement joins TRBV11-3 to TRBJ2-2; tentatively, D is TRBD2 (5 bases). CDR1 is SGHNT, CDR2 YENEEA, per germline. This CDR3 spans 15 amino acids. Trimming shortened V by 1 base and J by 4 bases, and 10 bases separated the two germline ends. CDR3 in DNA: TGTGCCAGCAGCTTAGGAGGGCGCGGCACCGGGGAGCTGTTTTTT. It is translated as CASSLGGRGTGELFF.

This clone was detected only a few times. This chain links TRBV6-1 with TRBJ2-2; maybe TRBD1 (5 bases). V lost 2 bases and J 6 bases, leaving 13 bases between the germline ends. This CDR3 region has 15 residues. The germline V gene encodes CDR1 MNHNS and CDR2 SASEGT. CDR3 sequence reads: CASSEMNGAPGELFF. The CDR3 nucleotides read TGTGCCAGCAGTGAAATGAATGGGGCACCCGGGGAGCTGTTTTTT.

The chain joins TRBV19 to TRBJ1-5, with D possibly being TRBD1 (6 bases). The CDR3 has 14 residues. In germline, CDR1 is LNHDA, CDR2 SQIVND (reference sequence). Trimming pared 5 bases from V and 1 base from J, leaving 9 bases between. CDR3 nucleotides: TGTGCCAGTAGTCTCCAGGGGAGCAATCAGCCCCAGCATTTT. Translation gives CASSLQGSNQPQHF.

The V gene is TRBV5-5, the J gene TRBJ1-6, with D perhaps matching TRBD1 (5 bases). Per germline, CDR1 SGHKS and CDR2 YYEKEE (reference sequence). There are 16 residues in the CDR3. V shed 0 bases and J shed 9 bases, with 16 bases lying between them. The CDR3 DNA reads TGTGCCAGCAGCTTGGTAGGTGGAGGGGCAAGTTCACCCCTCCACTTT. This codes for CASSLVGGGASSPLHF.

The chain employs TRBV5-1 and TRBJ1-4; no reliable D call. The CDR3 runs 15 residues. The ends were cut back, 1 base at V and 4 bases at J, with 11 bases in the middle. Germline V CDR1 and CDR2: SGHRS, YFSETQ. CDR3 DNA: TGCGCCAGCAGCTTGTCTCATAGTCTTAATGAAAAACTGTTTTTT. Amino acid sequence: CASSLSHSLNEKLFF.

The V gene is TRBV2, the J gene TRBJ1-2; TRBD1 might be the D (6 bases). CDR1 is SNHLY and CDR2 is FYNNEI in the germline V gene. The ends were cut back, 5 bases at V and 4 bases at J, with 17 bases in the middle. This CDR3 spans 15 amino acids. CDR3 region: CASSQTGAIFYGYTF. CDR3 DNA: TGTGCCAGCAGTCAGACAGGAGCTATCTTCTATGGCTACACCTTC.

In DNA, the CDR3 is TGTGCCAGCAGTTCTGGACAAAACACTGAAGCTTTCTTT. It translates to CASSSGQNTEAFF. This chain uses TRBV6-2 or TRBV6-3 with TRBJ1-1; perhaps TRBD1 as D (5 bases). The germline V and J ends were trimmed by 4 bases and 2 bases, with 8 bases remaining between them. Germline-derived CDR1 and CDR2 are MNHEY and SVGEGT. The CDR3 consists of 13 residues.

V and J are TRBV9 and TRBJ2-5; tentatively, D is TRBD2 (6 bases). V shed 4 bases and J shed 10 bases, with 20 bases lying between them. CDR3 length: 14 residues. Germline CDR1 SGDLS, CDR2 YYNGEE. The CDR3: CASSPRDSLRSQYF. CDR3 nucleotide sequence: TGTGCCAGCAGCCCCCGGGACTCCCTAAGGAGCCAGTACTTC. Full variable domain (missing parts from reference TRBV9 and TRBJ2-5): DSGVTQTPKHLITATGQRVTLRCSPRSGDLSVYWYQQSLDQGLQFLIQYYNGEERAKGNILERFSAQQFPDLHSELNLSSLELGDSALYFCASSPRDSLRSQYFGPGTRLLVL.

The rearrangement uses TRBV5-8 and TRBJ2-3, with TRBD2 matching 8 bases. Unmatched junction bases numbered 9, after V lost 7 bases and J lost 5 bases. This CDR3 region has 14 residues. Germline V gene lookup returns CDR1 SGHTS and CDR2 YDEGEE. CDR3 DNA: TGTGCCAGCCCGCTATCGGGGGGGGAAGATACGCAGTATTTT. Translation: CASPLSGGEDTQYF.

This chain uses TRBV19 with TRBJ2-1; 13 bases map to TRBD2. The V and J ends lost 1 base and 6 bases, in that order; junction bases with no gene match: 18. CDR1 and CDR2 from the germline V gene are LNHDA and SQIVND (reference sequence). This CDR3 comprises 21 residues. The CDR3 spells CASSIALPGLAGVRLANEQFF. The CDR3 nucleotides read TGTGCCAGTAGTATAGCCCTCCCAGGACTAGCGGGGGTAAGGCTGGCCAATGAGCAGTTCTTC.

This clone occurred once. The rearrangement uses TRBV27 and TRBJ2-7; D remains unclear. The CDR3 sequence is 14 residues long. V shed 6 bases and J shed 2 bases, with 14 bases lying between them. Germline CDR1 is MNHEY and CDR2 is SMNVEV (reference sequence). The CDR3 nucleotides are TGTGCCAGCAGGTCCATCCAGTTTACCTACGAGCAGTACTTC. Residues: CASRSIQFTYEQYF.

The genes are TRBV29-1 and TRBJ1-2, with D possibly being TRBD1 (5 bases). The CDR3 totals 13 residues. V dropped 4 bases and J dropped 4 bases, with 13 bases sitting between them. The germline gives CDR1 SQVTM, CDR2 ANQGSEA. The DNA of the CDR3 is TGCAGCGTTGGCCAGGGTCGGGCCTATGGCTACACCTTC. It translates to CSVGQGRAYGYTF.

V and J are TRBV2 and TRBJ2-2, with 7 bases lining up with TRBD2. Looked up from germline, CDR1 is SNHLY and CDR2 is FYNNEI. The CDR3 extends over 15 amino acids. J gave up 7 bases and V 6 bases, and 11 bases lay outside the gene matches. CDR3 DNA sequence: TGTGCCAGCAGGGTCATGAGCGGGGAGGGCGGGGAGCTGTTTTTT. Translating it yields CASRVMSGEGGELFF. The full variable domain, with the rest looked up from reference TRBV2 and TRBJ2-2, is EPEVTQTPSHQVTQMGQEVILRCVPISNHLYFYWYRQILGQKVEFLVSFYNNEISEKSEIFDDQFSVERPDGSNFTLKIRSTKLEDSAMYFCASRVMSGEGGELFFGEGSRLTVL.

The chain combines TRBV18 with TRBJ1-1, with a possible D match to TRBD1 (6 bases). V lost 2 bases and J lost 7, with 8 bases in between. The germline CDR1 and CDR2 sequences are KGHSH and LQKENI. The CDR3 sequence is 12 residues long. The CDR3 sequence: CASSPGQIEAFF. CDR3 nucleotide sequence: TGTGCCAGCTCACCAGGACAGATTGAAGCTTTCTTT.

The chain carries TRBV3-1 (or the pseudogene TRBV3-2) and TRBJ1-2; D uncertain. Between the trimmed V and J ends, which lost 0 bases and 0 bases, there was a span of 8 bases. Germline V gene sequence: CDR1 LGHDT, CDR2 YNNKEL (reference sequence). The CDR3 runs 15 residues. The CDR3 sequence is CASSQDPLANYGYTF. The DNA of the CDR3 is TGTGCCAGCAGCCAAGATCCTCTAGCTAACTATGGCTACACCTTC.

CDR3 amino acids: CASTPGRGSLQETQYF. DNA for the CDR3: TGTGCCAGCACCCCCGGGAGGGGTTCGCTCCAAGAGACCCAGTACTTC. This chain uses TRBV28 with TRBJ2-5; 8 bases match TRBD2. Trimming took 7 bases from V and 1 from J; bases not matched to a gene: 11. The V gene's germline CDR1 is MDHEN and CDR2 SYDVKM. The CDR3 contains 16 residues.

V usage is TRBV23-1 and J usage is TRBJ1-6; D unclear. TRBV23-1 is placed among ORFs of uncertain function. The CDR3 has 17 amino acids. With 0 bases removed from V and 7 bases from J, the gap between germline ends came to 16 bases. The CDR3 DNA sequence: TGCGCCAGCAGTCAATCGAGGGTTGAAGGGAAGAATTCACCCCTCCACTTT. Encoded protein: CASSQSRVEGKNSPLHF.

This clone was seen more than once but under ten times. This chain connects TRBV21-1 to TRBJ1-4. TRBV21-1 corresponds to a pseudogene. The CDR3 contains 20 residues. CDR3 region: CASSKVQRQSVGGYNEKLFF. The CDR3 DNA reads TGTGCCAGCAGCAAAGTGCAGCGGCAGTCCGTCGGCGGCTACAATGAAAAACTGTTTTTT.

The gene calls are TRBV5-6 and TRBJ1-2, with 8 bases fitting TRBD1. V gave up 1 base and J gave up 6 bases; unmatched junction bases: 5. This CDR3 is 14 amino acids long. Germline V gives CDR1 SGHDT, CDR2 YYEEEE. CDR3 sequence (DNA): TGTGCCAGCAGCTTGCCGACAGGGGTAGATGGCTACACCTTC. It is translated as CASSLPTGVDGYTF.

The V gene is TRBV19, the J gene TRBJ2-3, with 7 nucleotides matching TRBD1. Unmatched junction bases numbered 6, after V lost 5 bases and J lost 1 base. CDR1 LNHDA and CDR2 SQIVND come from the germline V gene (reference sequence). This CDR3 spans 15 amino acids. CDR3 DNA: TGTGCCAGTAGTCAACAGGGGCTTCGCACAGATACGCAGTATTTT. Amino acid sequence: CASSQQGLRTDTQYF.

The genes are TRBV5-1 and TRBJ1-5; 7 nucleotides align to TRBD1. This CDR3 contains 15 residues. Germline V CDR1 and CDR2: SGHRS, YFSETQ. V shed 4 bases, J shed 4 bases, and the junction held 8 bases outside the gene matches. CDR3 region: CASSPGGDRNQPQHF. The CDR3 bases are TGCGCCAGCAGCCCTGGAGGGGACAGAAATCAGCCCCAGCATTTT.